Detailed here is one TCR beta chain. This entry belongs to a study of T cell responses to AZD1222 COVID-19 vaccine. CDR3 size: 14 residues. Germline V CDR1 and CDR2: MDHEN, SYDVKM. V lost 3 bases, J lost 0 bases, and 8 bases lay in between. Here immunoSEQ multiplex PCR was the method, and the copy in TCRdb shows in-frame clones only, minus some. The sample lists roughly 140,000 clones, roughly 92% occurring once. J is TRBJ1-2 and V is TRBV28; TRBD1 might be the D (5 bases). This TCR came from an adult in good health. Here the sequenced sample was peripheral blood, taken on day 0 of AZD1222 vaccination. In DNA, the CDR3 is TGTGCCAGCAGTTTGGACATCACTAACTATGGCTACACCTTC. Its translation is CASSLDITNYGYTF.